The next 32 T cell receptor beta chains were all read from a single sample in a study of shared clonotypes between healthy human individuals. Repertoires were generated with immunoSEQ multiplex PCR, while TCRdb's copy carries only in-frame clones and drops some. The sample contains roughly 410,000 clones, 90% to 97% of which appear only once. The sample consisted of memory CD8+ T cells sorted from blood. Subset reported: CD45RO+ cells pooled with CCR7-negative TemRA cells. The receptor set was obtained from a man between 25 and 39 years old in good health.

This chain joins TRBV30 and TRBJ2-3; TRBD1 matches 10 bases. The CDR3 is 15 residues long. V dropped 1 base and J dropped 4; count of bases not matched to a gene: 5. Germline V gene data show CDR1 as GTSNPN and CDR2 as SVGIG (reference sequence). CDR3 loop: CAWSADRGYADTQYF. The CDR3 DNA follows: TGTGCCTGGAGTGCGGACAGGGGGTACGCAGATACGCAGTATTTT.

This chain links TRBV6-1 with TRBJ2-7; the D is unclear. From germline, CDR1 is MNHNS and CDR2 SASEGT. Trimming cost V 8 bases and J 2 bases, with 19 bases left between them. CDR3 length: 15 amino acids. CDR3 DNA sequence: TGTGCCAGCGCGAAGACGAAACGGGCGGCCTACGAGCAGTACTTC. This translates into CASAKTKRAAYEQYF.

The rearrangement joins TRBV11-2 to TRBJ2-7, with D possibly matching TRBD1 (6 bases). Trimming took 6 bases from V and 0 from J, leaving 15 bases between them. This CDR3 comprises 15 residues. The germline V gene has CDR1 SGHAT and CDR2 FQNNGV. In nucleotides, the CDR3 is TGTGCCAGCAGTCGATGGGGGCCGAGCTCCTACGAGCAGTACTTC. It is translated as CASSRWGPSSYEQYF.

With regard to this clone: The identical CDR3 is also encoded by other nucleotide sequences in the sample. This rearrangement joins TRBV10-3 to TRBJ2-7; D remains ambiguous. Germline assignment: CDR1 ENHRY and CDR2 SYGVKD. This CDR3 is 10 amino acids long. The V and J ends lost 4 bases and 4 bases respectively, with 2 bases between them. CDR3 protein: CAISVYEQYF. The CDR3 DNA follows: TGTGCCATCAGTGTTTACGAGCAGTACTTC.

The genes are TRBV19 and TRBJ2-7; 10 bases are shared with TRBD2. The J segment lost 0 bases and the V segment lost 4 bases, leaving 3 bases of the junction unmatched. The CDR3 contains 15 residues. Germline assignment: CDR1 LNHDA and CDR2 SQIVND (reference sequence). The CDR3 DNA reads TGTGCCAGTAGTAGAGCGGGAGGGAGCTCCTACGAGCAGTACTTC. Amino acid sequence: CASSRAGGSSYEQYF.

This sequence joins TRBV30 and TRBJ1-5, with D possibly TRBD1 on 6 matching bases. The length of the CDR3 is 13 residues. With 1 base removed from V and 4 bases from J, the gap between germline ends came to 8 bases. Germline values: CDR1 GTSNPN, CDR2 SVGIG (reference sequence). CDR3 nucleotides: TGTGCCTGGAGTGAGGACAGAAATCAGCCCCAGCATTTT. It is translated as CAWSEDRNQPQHF.

V is TRBV6-7 and J is TRBJ1-4; 10 positions match TRBD1. TRBV6-7 is designated an ORF whose function remains uncertain. V was pared by 2 bases and J by 5 bases, with 2 bases of the junction left unmatched. This CDR3 comprises 15 residues. The CDR3 coding sequence is TGTGCCAGCAGTTACGCGGACAGGGGGAATGAAAAACTGTTTTTT. Its translation: CASSYADRGNEKLFF.

V gene TRBV7-3 combines with J gene TRBJ2-1, with TRBD2 as a possible D gene (5 bases). Trimming pared 2 bases from V and 3 bases from J, leaving 11 bases between. Looked up from germline, CDR1 is SGHTA and CDR2 is FQGTGA. The CDR3 is made up of 15 amino acids. CDR3 bases: TGTGCCAGCAGCTTATCCCGGACTGGCTACAATGAGCAGTTCTTC. Translated: CASSLSRTGYNEQFF.

This chain connects TRBV2 to TRBJ1-1; no firm D call. V was clipped by 6 bases and J by 10 bases, with 12 bases between them. Germline V gene sequence: CDR1 SNHLY, CDR2 FYNNEI. The CDR3 runs to 11 residues. CDR3 coding DNA: TGTGCCAGCAGAGCCGAGCTGAGAGCTTTCTTT. As protein: CASRAELRAFF.

This chain connects TRBV5-6 to TRBJ2-2, with D unresolved. V was pared by 0 bases and J by 6 bases, with 6 bases between. This CDR3 comprises 13 residues. CDR1 is SGHDT, CDR2 YYEEEE, per germline. CDR3 loop: CASSLDGSGELFF. The CDR3 nucleotides are TGTGCCAGCAGCTTGGACGGGTCCGGGGAGCTGTTTTTT.

The rearrangement joins TRBV5-6 to TRBJ2-7, with 9 bases identical to TRBD2. The junction had 1 base not matched to a gene; V was cut back by 5 bases and J by 1 base. This CDR3 contains 13 residues. Germline-derived CDR1 and CDR2 are SGHDT and YYEEEE. CDR3: CASRLAGSYEQYF. CDR3 coding DNA: TGTGCCAGCAGGCTAGCGGGGTCCTACGAGCAGTACTTC. Supplemented by reference TRBV5-6 and TRBJ2-7, the full variable domain reads DAGVTQSPTHLIKTRGQQVTLRCSPKSGHDTVSWYQQALGQGPQFIFQYYEEEERQRGNFPDRFSGHQFPNYSSELNVNALLLGDSALYLCASRLAGSYEQYFGPGTRLTVT.

The chain uses TRBV11-3 and TRBJ2-6; possibly TRBD1 for D (6 bases). Germline CDR1 reads SGHNT; CDR2 reads YENEEA. V lost 6 bases, J lost 0 bases, and 6 bases lay in between. CDR3 length: 14 residues. The CDR3: CASRGHSGANVLTF. In DNA, the CDR3 is TGTGCCAGCAGGGGACACTCTGGGGCCAACGTCCTGACTTTC.

This sequence joins TRBV5-6 and TRBJ2-5, with TRBD1 matching 9 bases. Germline V gene sequence: CDR1 SGHDT, CDR2 YYEEEE. Trimming removed 4 bases from V and 5 bases from J; junction bases left unmatched: 9. CDR3 length equals 15 residues. The CDR3 sequence is CASSVDRGWGETQYF. The CDR3 coding sequence is TGTGCCAGCAGCGTAGACAGGGGGTGGGGCGAGACCCAGTACTTC.

The DNA of the CDR3 is TGTGCCAGCAGCTTAGGGGGACCGCTGAACACTGAAGCTTTCTTT. It yields the protein CASSLGGPLNTEAFF. The chain has TRBV7-6 and TRBJ1-1, with a weak D call TRBD1 (5 bases). CDR3 length: 15 amino acids. Germline CDR1 is SGHVS and CDR2 is FNYEAQ. Trimming removed 1 base at V and 0 bases at J, with 9 bases between.

The chain employs TRBV10-3 and TRBJ2-2; D ambiguous. The CDR3 extends over 14 amino acids. V lost 7 bases and J 4 bases, leaving 13 bases between the germline ends. Germline V CDR1 and CDR2: ENHRY, SYGVKD. CDR3 amino acids: CAIKVPGVTGELFF. The CDR3 bases are TGTGCCATCAAGGTTCCAGGAGTCACCGGGGAGCTGTTTTTT.

The V gene is TRBV28, the J gene TRBJ1-2; D ambiguous. Germline lookup yields CDR1 MDHEN and CDR2 SYDVKM. CDR3 length equals 11 residues. The V end was cut by 7 bases, the J end by 8 bases, with 11 bases between. The CDR3 nucleotides are TGTGCCAGCACGGGGTCATCCGGCTACACCTTC. Translation: CASTGSSGYTF.

The chain joins TRBV5-1 to TRBJ2-7; 8 nucleotides match TRBD1. V shed 0 bases and J 2 bases; nucleotides not matched to a gene: 7. Germline CDR1 is SGHRS and CDR2 is YFSETQ. The CDR3 sequence is 16 residues long. CDR3 nucleotide sequence: TGCGCCAGCAGCTTGGGGACAGGGAGAGGTACCTACGAGCAGTACTTC. Amino acids: CASSLGTGRGTYEQYF.

Concerning this clone itself: In the same sample, other DNA sequences code for this CDR3. For the CDR3, the DNA is TGTGCCATCAGTGAGGGGGACACTGAAGCTTTCTTT. Its translation: CAISEGDTEAFF. The V call is TRBV10-3, the J call TRBJ1-1; no firm D call. Germline CDR1 is ENHRY and CDR2 is SYGVKD. CDR3 size: 12 residues. Trimming stripped 2 bases from V and 3 bases from J, with 4 bases between.

The chain has TRBV18 and TRBJ2-1, with 8 bases aligning to TRBD2. V trimming: 2 bases; J trimming: 2 bases; junction bases outside the gene matches: 8. Germline V gives CDR1 KGHSH, CDR2 LQKENI. The CDR3 sequence is 17 residues long. CDR3 residues: CASSPSVPGLAYNEQFF. Here the CDR3 DNA reads TGTGCCAGCTCACCAAGCGTGCCGGGACTAGCCTACAATGAGCAGTTCTTC.

The chain is built from TRBV19 and TRBJ2-2; 7 bases map to TRBD1. The CDR3 consists of 14 residues. CDR1 and CDR2 from the germline V gene are LNHDA and SQIVND (reference sequence). V lost 5 bases, J lost 5 bases, and 5 bases stayed unmatched. The DNA of the CDR3 is TGTGCCAGTAGTGGCAGGGGGATAACCGGGGAGCTGTTTTTT. This encodes CASSGRGITGELFF.

The V gene is TRBV19, the J gene TRBJ1-1, with D perhaps matching TRBD1 (5 bases). This CDR3 region has 16 residues. In germline, CDR1 is LNHDA, CDR2 SQIVND (reference sequence). V shed 4 bases and J shed 5 bases, with 20 bases lying between them. The CDR3 is CASSNAGIVLGTEAFF. CDR3 nucleotide sequence: TGTGCCAGTAGTAACGCAGGGATCGTGTTGGGGACTGAAGCTTTCTTT.

Note on this clone: This same CDR3 is encoded by further DNA sequences in the sample. The genes are TRBV20-1 and TRBJ1-1; D not resolved. Trimming took 5 bases from V and 3 from J, leaving 4 bases between them. Germline V gene lookup returns CDR1 DFQATT and CDR2 SNEGSKA (reference sequence). This CDR3 has 10 amino acids. The CDR3 reads CSARDTEAFF. CDR3 bases: TGCAGTGCTCGGGACACTGAAGCTTTCTTT.

V usage is TRBV13 and J usage is TRBJ2-5; TRBD2 aligns across 9 bases. This CDR3 spans 15 amino acids. Losses at the gene ends were 2 bases for V and 7 bases for J; bases not matched to a gene: 8. Germline V CDR1 and CDR2: PRHDT, FYEKMQ (reference sequence). CDR3 protein: CASSLRGRALGTQYF. CDR3 DNA sequence: TGTGCCAGCAGCTTACGCGGGAGGGCTCTGGGGACCCAGTACTTC.

The chain has TRBV28 and TRBJ2-7; 8 bases match TRBD1. CDR1 and CDR2 (germline): MDHEN, SYDVKM. V trimming: 7 bases; J trimming: 7 bases; junction bases outside the gene matches: 12. The CDR3 loop spans 14 amino acids. The DNA for the CDR3 is TGTGCCAGCACCCGTCAGGGGGCTCGGGCGGAGCAGTACTTC. It yields the protein CASTRQGARAEQYF.

A word on this clone: Other nucleotide sequences in the sample specify the same CDR3. CDR3 sequence (DNA): TGTGCCAGCAGCTACAGACAGGCGTCAAACACTGAAGCTTTCTTT. Translated: CASSYRQASNTEAFF. V usage is TRBV7-2 and J usage is TRBJ1-1; D perhaps matches TRBD1 (6 bases). The CDR3 spans 15 residues. The V and J ends lost 4 bases and 2 bases respectively, with 14 bases between them. Germline loops: CDR1 SGHTA, CDR2 FQGNSA.

The J gene is TRBJ2-3, the V gene TRBV6-5; TRBD2 agrees at 10 bases. CDR3 length equals 14 residues. The junction had 0 bases not matched to a gene; V was cut back by 6 bases and J by 0 bases. In germline, CDR1 is MNHEY, CDR2 SVGAGI. The CDR3 is CASRAGGSTDTQYF. The CDR3 bases are TGTGCCAGCAGAGCGGGAGGGAGCACAGATACGCAGTATTTT.

The V and J genes are TRBV5-3 and TRBJ2-1; D unclear. TRBV5-3 is known as an ORF, though its function is uncertain. The CDR3 is 15 residues long. With 0 bases removed from V and 4 bases from J, the gap between germline ends came to 11 bases. The CDR3 is CARSLVCFRYNEQFF. The CDR3 nucleotides are TGTGCCAGAAGCTTGGTCTGCTTTAGATACAATGAGCAGTTCTTC.

The chain joins TRBV7-9 to TRBJ2-4; tentatively, D is TRBD1 (5 bases). V dropped 6 bases and J dropped 3 bases, with 12 bases sitting between them. Germline CDR1 is SEHNR and CDR2 is FQNEAQ (reference sequence). The CDR3 extends over 14 amino acids. The CDR3 sequence is CASSPLTDKNIQYF. DNA of the CDR3: TGTGCCAGCAGTCCCTTGACAGACAAAAACATTCAGTACTTC.

V usage is TRBV6-6 and J usage is TRBJ2-7, with 9 bases that match TRBD2. Unmatched junction bases numbered 4, after V lost 8 bases and J lost 2 bases. Germline CDR1 and CDR2: MNHNY and SVGAGI (reference sequence). The CDR3 is 13 amino acids. Here the CDR3 DNA reads TGTGCCAGCTCTAGCGGGACGACCTACGAGCAGTACTTC. This translates into CASSSGTTYEQYF.

This chain joins TRBV19 and TRBJ2-6; D unclear. Deletions cut 3 bases from V and 0 bases from J, with 3 bases between. There are 14 residues in the CDR3. Germline-derived CDR1 and CDR2 are LNHDA and SQIVND (reference sequence). The CDR3 DNA follows: TGTGCCAGTAGTATCGTCTCTGGGGCCAACGTCCTGACTTTC. This sequence encodes CASSIVSGANVLTF.

This chain connects TRBV10-3 to TRBJ1-1, with 7 bases that match TRBD1. CDR3 length equals 15 residues. In germline, CDR1 is ENHRY, CDR2 SYGVKD. After removal of 6 bases from V and 0 bases from J, the junction contained 7 bases not matched to a gene. The CDR3 DNA sequence: TGTGCCATCAGGAGACAGGGCCTAATGAACACTGAAGCTTTCTTT. Its protein product is CAIRRQGLMNTEAFF.

This chain uses TRBV29-1 with TRBJ1-1, with D unresolved. Germline assignment: CDR1 SQVTM and CDR2 ANQGSEA. The CDR3 consists of 13 residues. V was shortened by 2 bases and J by 4 bases, with 11 bases between the two germline ends. CDR3 loop: CSVERGGGTEAFF. CDR3 sequence (DNA): TGCAGCGTTGAACGGGGAGGCGGCACTGAAGCTTTCTTT.